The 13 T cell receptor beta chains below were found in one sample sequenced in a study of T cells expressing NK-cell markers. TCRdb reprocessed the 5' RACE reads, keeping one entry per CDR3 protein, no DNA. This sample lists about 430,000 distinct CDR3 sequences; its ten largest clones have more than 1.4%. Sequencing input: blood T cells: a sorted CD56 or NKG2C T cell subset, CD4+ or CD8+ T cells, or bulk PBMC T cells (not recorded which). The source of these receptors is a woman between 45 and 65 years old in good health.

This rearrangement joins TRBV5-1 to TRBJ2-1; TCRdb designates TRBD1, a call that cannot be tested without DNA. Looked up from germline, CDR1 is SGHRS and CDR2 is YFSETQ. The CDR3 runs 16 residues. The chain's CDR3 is CASSLVGVSSYNEQFF.

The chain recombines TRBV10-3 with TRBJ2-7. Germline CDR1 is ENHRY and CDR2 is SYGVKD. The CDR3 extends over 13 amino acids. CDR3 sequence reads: CAISESLDMPQYF.

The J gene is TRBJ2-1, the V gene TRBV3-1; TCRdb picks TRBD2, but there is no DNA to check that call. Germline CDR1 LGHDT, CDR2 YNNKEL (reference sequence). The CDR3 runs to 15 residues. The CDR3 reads CASSQEASRVNEQFF.

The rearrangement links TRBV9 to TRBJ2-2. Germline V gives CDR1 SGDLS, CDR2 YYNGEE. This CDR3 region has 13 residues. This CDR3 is CASSDKFTGELFF. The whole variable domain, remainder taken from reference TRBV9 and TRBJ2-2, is DSGVTQTPKHLITATGQRVTLRCSPRSGDLSVYWYQQSLDQGLQFLIQYYNGEERAKGNILERFSAQQFPDLHSELNLSSLELGDSALYFCASSDKFTGELFFGEGSRLTVL.

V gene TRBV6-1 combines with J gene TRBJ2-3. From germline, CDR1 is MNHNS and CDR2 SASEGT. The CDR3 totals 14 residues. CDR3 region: CASRETPNTDTQYF.

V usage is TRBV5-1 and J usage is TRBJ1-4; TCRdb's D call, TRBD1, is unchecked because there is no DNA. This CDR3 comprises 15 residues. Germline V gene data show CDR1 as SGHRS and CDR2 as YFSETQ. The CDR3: CASSLGGQINEKLFF.

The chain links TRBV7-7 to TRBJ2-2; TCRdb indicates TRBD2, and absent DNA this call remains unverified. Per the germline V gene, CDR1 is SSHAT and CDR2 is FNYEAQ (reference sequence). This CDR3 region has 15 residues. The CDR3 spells CASRHTGEGTGELFF.

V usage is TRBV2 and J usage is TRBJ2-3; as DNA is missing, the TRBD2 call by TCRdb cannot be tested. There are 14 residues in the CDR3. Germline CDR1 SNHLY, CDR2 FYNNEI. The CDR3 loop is CASISGGSSDTQYF.

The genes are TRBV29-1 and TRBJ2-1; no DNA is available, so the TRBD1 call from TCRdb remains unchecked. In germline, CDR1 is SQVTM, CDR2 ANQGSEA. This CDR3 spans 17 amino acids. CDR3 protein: CSSGLTPGTVHKGEQFF.

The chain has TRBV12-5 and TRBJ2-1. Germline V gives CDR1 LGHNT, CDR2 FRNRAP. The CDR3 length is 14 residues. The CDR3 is CASGLVRRDNEQFF.

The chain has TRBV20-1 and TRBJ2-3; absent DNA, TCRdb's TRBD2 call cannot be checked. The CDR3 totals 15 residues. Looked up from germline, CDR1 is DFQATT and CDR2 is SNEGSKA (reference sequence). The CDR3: CSASSSGTTMATQYF.

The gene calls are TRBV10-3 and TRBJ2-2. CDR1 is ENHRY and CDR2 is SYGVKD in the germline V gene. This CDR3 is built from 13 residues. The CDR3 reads CAIREGSTGELFF.

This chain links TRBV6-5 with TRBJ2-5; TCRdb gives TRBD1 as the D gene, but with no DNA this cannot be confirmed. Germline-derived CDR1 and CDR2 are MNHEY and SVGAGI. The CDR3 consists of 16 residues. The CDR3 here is CASSYGAGSYQETQYF.